Below, one T cell receptor (beta chain) is given with its context. This specimen belongs to a study of blood T cell repertoires in COVID-19. Assay used: immunoSEQ multiplex PCR; TCRdb lists only in-frame clones, some missing. The table has roughly 400,000 clones, roughly 90% seen once. Germline CDR1 reads SGHAT; CDR2 reads FQNNGV. The CDR3 contains 15 residues. Trimming pared 0 bases from V and 7 bases from J, leaving 13 bases between. The TCR originated in a woman aged 40 to 50 with acute COVID-19. The sample was PBMCs or T cells enriched from blood (not recorded which). This chain links TRBV11-2 with TRBJ1-3; the D is unclear. CDR3 sequence: CASSLEAGPYNTIYF. The CDR3 nucleotides read TGTGCCAGCAGCTTAGAGGCAGGTCCCTATAACACCATATATTTT.